What follows is one T cell receptor beta chain and its context. This entry is derived from a study of blood T cell repertoires in COVID-19. Study in general: Specimens from acute and convalescent COVID-19 originated in the United States, Italy and Spain.

As processed by the authors: Reference gene primer amplification gave nucleated cell count estimates. Assay: immunoSEQ multiplex PCR; the TCRdb copy retains only in-frame clones and omits some. Clonal size and the V and J genes are those of that table, whereas D and trimming came from the DNA. The table shows some 97,000 clones, with approximately 86% occurring only once. The length of the CDR3 is 15 residues. V trimming: 1 base; J trimming: 4 bases; junction bases outside the gene matches: 6. The germline V gene encodes CDR1 SGHRS and CDR2 YFSETQ. The sequence came from a man aged 50 to 59 with active or convalescent COVID-19. The source material was peripheral blood. V and J are TRBV5-1 and TRBJ2-3; 7 bases map to TRBD1. CDR3 in amino acids: CASSLTGVGADTQYF. CDR3 DNA: TGCGCCAGCAGCTTGACAGGGGTTGGGGCAGATACGCAGTATTTT.